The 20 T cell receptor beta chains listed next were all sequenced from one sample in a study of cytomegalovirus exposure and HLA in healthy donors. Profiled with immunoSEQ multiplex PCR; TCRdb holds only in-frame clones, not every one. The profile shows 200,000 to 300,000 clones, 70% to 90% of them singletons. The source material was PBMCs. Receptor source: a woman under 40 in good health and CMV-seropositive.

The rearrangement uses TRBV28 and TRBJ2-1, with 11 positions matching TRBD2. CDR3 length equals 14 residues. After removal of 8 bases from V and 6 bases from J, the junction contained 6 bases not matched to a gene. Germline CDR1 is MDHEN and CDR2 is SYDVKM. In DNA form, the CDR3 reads TGTGCCAGCCTCATTAGCGGGAGGGCCAATGAGCAGTTCTTC. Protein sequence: CASLISGRANEQFF.

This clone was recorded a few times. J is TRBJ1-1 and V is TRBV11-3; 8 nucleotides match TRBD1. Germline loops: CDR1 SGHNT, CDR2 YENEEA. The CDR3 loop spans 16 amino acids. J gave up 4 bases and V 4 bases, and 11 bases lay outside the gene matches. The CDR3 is CASSWRTGTSGTEAFF. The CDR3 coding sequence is TGTGCCAGCAGCTGGCGGACAGGGACCTCGGGCACTGAAGCTTTCTTT.

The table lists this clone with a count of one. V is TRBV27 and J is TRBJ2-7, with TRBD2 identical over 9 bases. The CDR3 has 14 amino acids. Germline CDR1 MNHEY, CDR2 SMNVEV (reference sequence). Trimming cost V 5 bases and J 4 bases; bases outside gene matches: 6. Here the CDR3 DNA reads TGTGCCAGCAGTGGACTAGCGCCCTCTTACGAGCAGTACTTC. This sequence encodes CASSGLAPSYEQYF.

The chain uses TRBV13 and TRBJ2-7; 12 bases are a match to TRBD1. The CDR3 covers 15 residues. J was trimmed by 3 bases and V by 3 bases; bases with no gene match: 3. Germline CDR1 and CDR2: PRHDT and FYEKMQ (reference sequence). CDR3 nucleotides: TGTGCCAGCAGCTTCGGGACAGGGGGCCGCTACGAGCAGTACTTC. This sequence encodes CASSFGTGGRYEQYF.

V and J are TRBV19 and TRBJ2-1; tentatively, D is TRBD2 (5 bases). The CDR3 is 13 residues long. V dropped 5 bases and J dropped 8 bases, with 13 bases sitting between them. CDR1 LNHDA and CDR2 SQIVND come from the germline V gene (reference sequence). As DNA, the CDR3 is TGTGCCAGTAGTTTCCTAGCAGCCGATGAGCAGTTCTTC. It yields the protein CASSFLAADEQFF.

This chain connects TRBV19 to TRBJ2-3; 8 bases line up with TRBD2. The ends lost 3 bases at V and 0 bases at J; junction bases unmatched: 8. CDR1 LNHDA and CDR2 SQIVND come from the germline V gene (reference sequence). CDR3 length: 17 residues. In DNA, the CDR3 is TGTGCCAGTAGTATGACTCGTGCTAGCGGGAGCACAGATACGCAGTATTTT. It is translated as CASSMTRASGSTDTQYF.

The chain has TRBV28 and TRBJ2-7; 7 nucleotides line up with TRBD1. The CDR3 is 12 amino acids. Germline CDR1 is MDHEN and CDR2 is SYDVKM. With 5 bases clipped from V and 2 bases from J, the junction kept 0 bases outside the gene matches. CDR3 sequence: CASSQGAYEQYF. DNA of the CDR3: TGTGCCAGCAGTCAGGGGGCCTACGAGCAGTACTTC.

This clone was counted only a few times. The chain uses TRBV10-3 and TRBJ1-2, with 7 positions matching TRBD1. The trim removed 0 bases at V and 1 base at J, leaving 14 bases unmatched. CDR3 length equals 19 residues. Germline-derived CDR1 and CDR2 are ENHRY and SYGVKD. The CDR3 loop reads CAISESKNRRGRFNYGYTF. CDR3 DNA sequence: TGTGCCATCAGTGAGTCGAAAAATAGGAGGGGGCGATTTAACTATGGCTACACCTTC.

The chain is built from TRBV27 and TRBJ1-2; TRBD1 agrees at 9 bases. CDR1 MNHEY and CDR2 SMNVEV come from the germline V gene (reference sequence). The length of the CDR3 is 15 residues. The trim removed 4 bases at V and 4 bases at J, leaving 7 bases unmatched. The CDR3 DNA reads TGTGCCAGCAGTTCAAAAGGGACAGGGTTCTATGGCTACACCTTC. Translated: CASSSKGTGFYGYTF.

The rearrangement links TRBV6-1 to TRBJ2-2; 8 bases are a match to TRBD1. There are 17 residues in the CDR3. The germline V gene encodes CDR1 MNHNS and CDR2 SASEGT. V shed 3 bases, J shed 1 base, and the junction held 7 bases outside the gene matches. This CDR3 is CASSEPEDRVNTGELFF. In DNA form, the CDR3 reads TGTGCCAGCAGTGAGCCGGAGGACAGGGTGAACACCGGGGAGCTGTTTTTT.

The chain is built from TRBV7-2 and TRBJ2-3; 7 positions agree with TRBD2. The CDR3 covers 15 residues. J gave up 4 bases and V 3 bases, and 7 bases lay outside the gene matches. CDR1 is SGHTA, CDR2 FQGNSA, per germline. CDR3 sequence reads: CASSFRAGAADTQYF. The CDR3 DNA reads TGTGCCAGCAGCTTCCGCGCGGGAGCGGCAGATACGCAGTATTTT.

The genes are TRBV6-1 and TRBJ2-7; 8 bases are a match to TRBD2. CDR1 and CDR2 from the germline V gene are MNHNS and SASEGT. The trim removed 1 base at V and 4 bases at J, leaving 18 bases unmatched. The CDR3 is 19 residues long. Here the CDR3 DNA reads TGTGCCAGCAGTGAAGTCGGGGGGGCTAACCTGGGTTACCGTTACGAGCAGTACTTC. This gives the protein CASSEVGGANLGYRYEQYF.

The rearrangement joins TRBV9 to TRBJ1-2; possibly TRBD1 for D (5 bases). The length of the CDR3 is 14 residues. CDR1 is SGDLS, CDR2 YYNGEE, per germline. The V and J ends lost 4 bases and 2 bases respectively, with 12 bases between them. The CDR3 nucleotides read TGTGCCAGCAGCCCCTTGACAGCGAACTATGGCTACACCTTC. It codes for CASSPLTANYGYTF.

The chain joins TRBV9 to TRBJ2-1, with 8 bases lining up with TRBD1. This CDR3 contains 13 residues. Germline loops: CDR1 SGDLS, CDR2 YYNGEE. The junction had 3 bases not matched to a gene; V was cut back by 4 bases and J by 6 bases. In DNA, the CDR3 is TGTGCCAGCAGCCCGACAGGGGCCAATGAGCAGTTCTTC. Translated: CASSPTGANEQFF.

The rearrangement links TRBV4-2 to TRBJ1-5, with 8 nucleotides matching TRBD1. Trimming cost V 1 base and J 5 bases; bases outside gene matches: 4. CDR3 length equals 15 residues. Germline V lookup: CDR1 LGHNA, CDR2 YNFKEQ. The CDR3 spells CASSQAATGDQPQHF. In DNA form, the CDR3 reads TGTGCCAGCAGCCAAGCCGCGACAGGGGATCAGCCCCAGCATTTT.

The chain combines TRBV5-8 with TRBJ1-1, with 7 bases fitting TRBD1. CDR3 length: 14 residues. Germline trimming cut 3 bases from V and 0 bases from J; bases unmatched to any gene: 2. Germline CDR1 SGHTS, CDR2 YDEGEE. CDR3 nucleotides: TGTGCCAGCAGCTCGGGACAGTTGAACACTGAAGCTTTCTTT. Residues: CASSSGQLNTEAFF. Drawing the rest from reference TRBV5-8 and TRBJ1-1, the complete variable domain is EAGVTQSPTHLIKTRGQQATLRCSPISGHTSVYWYQQALGLGLQFLLWYDEGEERNRGNFPPRFSGRQFPNYSSELNVNALELEDSALYLCASSSGQLNTEAFFGQGTRLTVV.

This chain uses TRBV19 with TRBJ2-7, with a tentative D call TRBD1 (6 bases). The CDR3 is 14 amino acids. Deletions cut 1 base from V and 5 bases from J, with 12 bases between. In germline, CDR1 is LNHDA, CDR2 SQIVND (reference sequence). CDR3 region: CASSIAKGGNEQYF. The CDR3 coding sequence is TGTGCCAGTAGTATAGCCAAAGGGGGAAACGAGCAGTACTTC.

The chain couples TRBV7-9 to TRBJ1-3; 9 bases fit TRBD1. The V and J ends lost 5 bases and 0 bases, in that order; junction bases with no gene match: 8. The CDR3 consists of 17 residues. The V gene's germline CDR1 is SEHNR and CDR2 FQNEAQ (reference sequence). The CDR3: CASSRGQGTLSGNTIYF. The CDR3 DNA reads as TGTGCCAGCAGCCGGGGACAGGGAACCCTCTCTGGAAACACCATATATTTT.

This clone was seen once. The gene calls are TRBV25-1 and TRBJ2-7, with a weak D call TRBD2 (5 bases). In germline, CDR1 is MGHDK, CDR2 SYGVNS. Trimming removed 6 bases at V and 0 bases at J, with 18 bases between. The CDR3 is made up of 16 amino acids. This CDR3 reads CASSVAGSGSSYEQYF. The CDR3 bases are TGTGCCAGCAGCGTAGCTGGGTCGGGGAGCTCCTACGAGCAGTACTTC.

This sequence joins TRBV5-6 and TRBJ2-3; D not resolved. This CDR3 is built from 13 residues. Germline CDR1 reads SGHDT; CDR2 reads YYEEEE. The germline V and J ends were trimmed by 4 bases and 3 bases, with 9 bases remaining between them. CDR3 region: CASSPLETDTQYF. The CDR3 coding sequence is TGTGCCAGCAGCCCTCTAGAAACAGATACGCAGTATTTT. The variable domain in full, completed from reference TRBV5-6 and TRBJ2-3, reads DAGVTQSPTHLIKTRGQQVTLRCSPKSGHDTVSWYQQALGQGPQFIFQYYEEEERQRGNFPDRFSGHQFPNYSSELNVNALLLGDSALYLCASSPLETDTQYFGPGTRLTVL.